This T cell receptor (beta chain) was found in a study of OX40 agonist ivuxolimab in advanced cancers. Study as a whole: Participants averaged approximately 60 years of age (range about 23 to 79) and were 75% to 90% male. Partial responses were observed in three patients, of whom one had hepatocellular carcinoma and two had cutaneous melanoma.

Repertoires were generated with immunoSEQ multiplex PCR, while TCRdb's copy carries only in-frame clones and drops some. The sample carries roughly 93,000 clones, under 90% recorded once. Germline CDR1 SGHTA, CDR2 FQGNSA. The CDR3 loop spans 14 amino acids. V shed 5 bases and J 9 bases; nucleotides not matched to a gene: 9. Exclusion of a patient followed from autoimmune disease history or systemic immunosuppression. The sequence derives from an adult with an advanced solid tumor such as melanoma, head and neck, liver or kidney cancer. The chain joins TRBV7-2 to TRBJ2-1; 8 bases map to TRBD2. Source: CD4+ or CD8+ T cells sorted from blood, taken in a trial of the OX40 agonist ivuxolimab. Here the CDR3 DNA reads TGTGCCAGCAGCGGGAGCGGGAGATCGGGTGAGCAGTTCTTC. It is translated as CASSGSGRSGEQFF. The variable domain in full, completed from reference TRBV7-2 and TRBJ2-1, reads GAGVSQSPSNKVTEKGKDVELRCDPISGHTALYWYRQSLGQGLEFLIYFQGNSAPDKSGLPSDRFSAERTGGSVSTLTIQRTQQEDSAVYLCASSGSGRSGEQFFGPGTRLTVL.